The table lists the clone carrying this T cell receptor (beta chain) with a few counts. What it recognizes is unknown. CDR3 length equals 15 residues. V lost 4 bases to trimming and J lost 1 base; unmatched junction nucleotides: 4. Germline V CDR1 and CDR2: KGHSH, LQKENI. The data stem from a study of cytomegalovirus exposure and HLA in healthy donors. Researchers ran the PCR with 60 Vbeta and 13 Jbeta primers. Assay: immunoSEQ multiplex PCR; the TCRdb copy retains only in-frame clones and omits some. Counted here are 200,000 or so clones, over 75% occurring once; the ten biggest clones make up 6.3%. Broader study findings: Per a later analysis, about 17,000 TCR beta sequences showed association with HLA alleles at 0.05 false discovery rate.

Sequencing used PBMCs. The V call is TRBV18, the J call TRBJ1-1, with 9 bases aligning to TRBD1. This clonotype originated in a man aged 40-49 years in good health and CMV-seropositive. CDR3 region: CASSRGTGSNTEAFF. The CDR3 DNA reads as TGTGCCAGCTCACGAGGGACAGGGTCGAACACTGAAGCTTTCTTT.